The 8 T cell receptor beta chains given below trace back to one sample, sequenced in a study of T cell clonality in common variable immunodeficiency. Sequencing was performed with immunoSEQ multiplex PCR; in TCRdb, only in-frame clones are kept and a portion is missing. The sample was found to contain tens of thousands of clones, and every one recurs. Source material: peripheral blood mononuclear cells. The receptors here all came from a person aged 18 to 70 in good health.

This clone was counted many times. Sequencing ends 3 residues short of the CDR3 end; the germline J gene provides the rest. V and J are TRBV20-1 and TRBJ2-7; 8 bases map to TRBD1. The CDR3 covers 15 residues. Germline V gene data show CDR1 as DFQATT and CDR2 as SNEGSKA (reference sequence). J gave up 1 base and V 6 bases, and 11 bases lay outside the gene matches. This chain's CDR3 is CSAKRGQGASYEQYF. CDR3 DNA, as far as it was read: TGCAGTGCAAAGAGGGGGCAGGGGGCTTCCTACGAG.

The table lists this clone with a few counts. The read is 3 residues too short to cover the CDR3 end, so that end is filled in from the germline J gene. This sequence joins TRBV6-1 and TRBJ1-2, with unresolved D. The CDR3 has 15 amino acids. Germline CDR1 is MNHNS and CDR2 is SASEGT. This CDR3 reads CASSATSGSTDTYTF. The sequenced CDR3 bases are TGTGCCAGCAGTGCCACTAGCGGGAGTACGGATACC.

Note on this clone: The sequenced fragment ends 3 residues before the CDR3 boundary, so the rest is inferred from the germline J gene. The chain recombines TRBV18 with TRBJ2-5, with 10 bases matching TRBD2. The CDR3 runs 16 residues. V shed 2 bases, J shed 4 bases, and the junction held 7 bases outside the gene matches. Germline V gene data show CDR1 as KGHSH and CDR2 as LQKENI. The CDR3 reads CASSPTSGIGGETQYF. Partial CDR3 DNA: TGTGCCAGCTCACCAACTAGCGGGATAGGAGGAGAGACC.

There are many counts of this clone. Coverage ceases 3 residues before the CDR3 finishes, and the germline J gene fills in the end. This chain uses TRBV20-1 with TRBJ1-3; tentative D call: TRBD1 (5 bases). From germline, CDR1 is DFQATT and CDR2 SNEGSKA (reference sequence). The CDR3 spans 14 residues. Trimming pared 7 bases from V and 2 bases from J, leaving 15 bases between. The DNA read from the CDR3 is TGCAGTGTTCGAAAGACAGTCGCTGGAAACACC. Its translation: CSVRKTVAGNT. Given in full, the CDR3 is CSVRKTVAGNTIYF.

Many counts were recorded for this clone. The read halts 3 residues ahead of the CDR3 end, with the missing end drawn from the germline J gene. The chain recombines TRBV20-1 with TRBJ1-6; 7 bases are shared with TRBD1. The CDR3 loop spans 15 amino acids. V shed 3 bases and J 5 bases; nucleotides not matched to a gene: 7. Germline lookup yields CDR1 DFQATT and CDR2 SNEGSKA (reference sequence). CDR3 amino acids: CSASAEGADNSPLHF. The sequenced part of the CDR3 DNA is TGCAGTGCTAGCGCTGAGGGGGCCGATAATTCACCC.

The sample holds many counts of this clone. The CDR3: CAITKRLKNSNQPQHF. The part of the CDR3 DNA that was read is TGTGCCATAACGAAACGCCTAAAGAATAGCAATCAGCCC. This chain links TRBV27 with TRBJ1-5; no reliable D call. With the read ending 3 residues before the CDR3 end, the germline J gene is used to fill in that end. The germline V gene encodes CDR1 MNHEY and CDR2 SMNVEV (reference sequence). There are 16 residues in the CDR3. Trimming removed 10 bases at V and 0 bases at J, with 19 bases between.

In this sample, this clone turned up a few times. The read finishes 3 residues shy of the CDR3 end, and the germline J gene is used to complete it. The chain combines TRBV20-1 with TRBJ2-7; 9 bases line up with TRBD2. J was trimmed by 5 bases and V by 5 bases; bases with no gene match: 10. CDR3 size: 14 residues. Germline V gene sequence: CDR1 DFQATT, CDR2 SNEGSKA (reference sequence). CDR3 loop: CSALGQAGGHEQYF. The sequenced CDR3 bases are TGCAGTGCTCTAGGCCAAGCGGGAGGCCACGAG.

This clone was recorded many times. Read coverage stops 3 residues before the CDR3 terminus; the germline J gene supplies the remainder. The chain is built from TRBV7-9 and TRBJ1-3; D uncertain. Looked up from germline, CDR1 is SEHNR and CDR2 is FQNEAQ (reference sequence). The CDR3 consists of 14 residues. The V and J ends lost 3 bases and 4 bases respectively, with 10 bases between them. The CDR3 region is CASSLAGSGNTIYF. The CDR3 bases that were read are TGTGCCAGCAGCTTGGCGGGATCAGGAAACACC.